This T cell receptor (beta chain) was sequenced for a study of shared T cell receptors in the human thymus. Measured with immunoSEQ multiplex PCR; TCRdb has only the in-frame clones, and not every one. The table has approximately 490,000 clones, about 80% seen once. The CDR3 covers 16 residues. CDR1 is LGHNA and CDR2 is YNFKEQ in the germline V gene. The V gene lost 1 base and the J gene lost 0 bases, with 10 bases spanning the gap. This same sample was also taken into another study, of human thymus T cells.

The chain links TRBV4-2 to TRBJ2-4; possible D gene TRBD1, 5 bases. The clonotype originates from a boy in the first two years of life with a congenital heart defect. Sample: thymocytes. CDR3: CASSQGGKLAKNIQYF. DNA of the CDR3: TGTGCCAGCAGCCAAGGGGGCAAACTAGCCAAAAACATTCAGTACTTC.